This TCR beta chain emerged from a study of vaccination and CD4 T cells after COVID-19 (dated by TCRdb to the early 2020s). About the full investigation: Every convalescent patient had a positive nasal swab PCR test for SARS-CoV-2, with mild disease in nine patients and severe disease in one. In the convalescent cohort there were six males and four females, among whom were two Hispanic individuals, seven Caucasians, two Asians and one multiracial person. Participants got two doses of the Pfizer-BioNTech BNT162b2 vaccine (n=8) or two doses of the Moderna mRNA-1273 vaccine (n=2). Post-COVID blood samples from convalescent patients were collected a median of around 100 days after diagnosis, with a range of roughly 35 to 170 days. The time from the second vaccine dose to post-vaccine blood sampling had a median of around 72 days and ranged from about 12 to 250 days. Overlapping spike peptide pools from SARS-CoV-2 and from the common cold coronaviruses HCoV-NL63, HCoV-OC43 and HCoV-229E were used as culture stimuli. Control cultures used a CEFX viral epitope pool as positive control, an HIV-1 Nef peptide pool as negative control, or no peptide. The spike-specific CD4+ TCR repertoire was compared before and after mRNA vaccination in approximately 9 COVID-19 convalescent patients and a few infection-naive healthy vaccine recipients. The investigation overall reported the following: Of the vaccine-specific clones in convalescent patients, 304 of 307, or nearly all, reacted only to SARS-CoV-2 spike and did not cross-react with common cold coronaviruses. The median count of SARS-CoV-2-reactive clonotypes went up from 21 after infection to a few dozen after vaccination, although the change was not significant. The number of convalescent patients in the study was relatively small, and the study did not examine early timepoints following natural infection. Among convalescent patients, a median roughly 90% of the SARS-CoV-2-reactive clones seen after vaccination appeared only after vaccination, which suggests priming specific to the vaccine.

In the paper's terms, the treatment or condition label means: roughly nine-day PBMC culture with coronavirus spike peptide pools or control peptides (ViraFEST assay). The ViraFEST assay, used in the study, expanded antigen-specific T cells with peptide pools and then identified the expanded clonotypes through TCR sequencing. Positive SARS-CoV-2 PCR tests in the convalescent patients dated from March to December 2020, before Alpha, Beta and Delta variants emerged in the United States. PBMCs were cultured at roughly 2 million per well in IMDM supplemented with roughly 5% human AB serum and about 10 IU/ml IL-2, with approximately 11 ug/ml peptide pools added. Half of the culture medium was replaced with fresh IL-2-containing medium on days 3 and 7. CD4+ T cells were isolated after about 10 days of culture through negative selection using the EasySep CD4+ T cell isolation kit. PBMCs were separated from whole blood using Ficoll-Paque Plus gradient centrifugation and then either used fresh or cryopreserved at -140C. Triplicate wells were generally used for each culture condition.

The method behind the library was PCR. At the Johns Hopkins FTIC core, DNA from the cultured CD4+ T cells underwent TCR sequencing with the Oncomine TCR Beta short-read assay. The QIAamp micro DNA kit was used to extract genomic DNA from the cultured CD4+ T cells. The Oncomine TCR Beta libraries from cultured CD4+ T cells were pooled using unique dual indexes and then sequenced on an Illumina iSeq 100. Under the source paper's analysis protocol: Non-productive sequences were removed, and CDR3s that did not start with C, did not end with F or W, or were shorter than 7 amino acids were discarded. The MANAFEST web application was used to identify antigen-specific clonotypes by comparing peptide-stimulated wells against reference wells and other culture wells. Positive clones required FDR below 0.05, an odds ratio above 5, and productive frequency above 0.1% in at least two of three replicate wells. Clonotypes that were significantly expanded in both SARS-CoV-2 spike wells and at least one common cold coronavirus spike condition were defined as cross-reactive. Using R version 3.6.1, CDR3 homology was evaluated through Levenshtein distances (stringdist) along with unrooted phylogenetic trees (ape). The public reads were reanalyzed by TCRdb: fastp trimming at Q25, MiXCR alignment, in-frame beta chains only. Rows merge per CDR3 protein into single entries with the most common DNA and genes. The V and J calls were not made by the authors but by TCRdb's processing. In this sample the table shows about 8,000 distinct CDR3 sequences, 40% to 55% of which occur a single time. The top ten hold approximately 18% of the sample.

About this clonotype itself: Its antigen is still unknown. There are no base qualities to consult, and no much larger clone falls within one base.

The receptor was isolated from a human donor who had recovered from COVID-19. The sequencing sample was made of CD4+ T cells from blood, cultured in vitro.

At the DNA level, the sequence is TGTGCCAGCAGCCTACGGAGGGGGGACGAGCAGTACTTC. Its protein product is CASSLRRGDEQYF. Here the chain combines TRBV7-3 and TRBJ2-7; the D gene could be TRBD1 or TRBD2, each one agreeing over 6 bases. Per the germline V gene, SGHTA is the CDR1 and FQGTGA is the CDR2. V lost 5 bases and J lost 5 bases; the stretch between them is 13 bases long. Including cysteine and phenylalanine, the CDR3 has 13 amino acids. The sequence is cut down to CDR3 DNA, 39 bases in frame from base 1.